Each of the 30 T cell receptor beta chains below was sequenced from the same sample in a study of PD-1 blockade in classical Hodgkin lymphoma. Time point in this sample: cycle 4 day 1 (C4D1), after more than five weeks of nivolumab. Every one of the patients relapsed after autologous stem cell transplantation (brentuximab vedotin exposure was variable). The repertoire was sequenced with immunoSEQ multiplex PCR; TCRdb's copy has only in-frame clones and lacks some. This table has about 21,000 clones, about 80% appearing once. The source material was peripheral blood mononuclear cells (PBMCs), sampled before the fourth cycle of nivolumab. These receptors all stem from a human donor with classical Hodgkin lymphoma.

V and J are TRBV4-1 and TRBJ2-1; 7 nucleotides match TRBD2. After removal of 0 bases from V and 1 base from J, the junction contained 6 bases not matched to a gene. Per the germline V gene, CDR1 is MGHRA and CDR2 is YSYEKL. The CDR3 has 17 amino acids. CDR3 loop: CASSQDPSGGSYNEQFF. DNA for the CDR3: TGCGCCAGCAGCCAAGATCCTAGCGGTGGTTCCTACAATGAGCAGTTCTTC.

J is TRBJ2-5 and V is TRBV12-5; 7 bases map to TRBD1. The CDR3 extends over 17 amino acids. V was clipped by 9 bases and J by 5 bases; unmatched bases: 21. CDR1 and CDR2 (germline): LGHNT, FRNRAP. The CDR3 loop reads CASAHGGLAIGGETQYF. Written as DNA, the CDR3 is TGTGCTAGCGCACACGGAGGTTTGGCCATAGGGGGCGAGACCCAGTACTTC.

CDR3 in DNA: TGTGCCAGCAGTTTAACAGATCATAACTATGGCTACACCTTC. Its translation is CASSLTDHNYGYTF. The chain employs TRBV6-6 and TRBJ1-2, with D unclear. The CDR3 has 14 amino acids. V lost 4 bases and J 1 base, leaving 10 bases between the germline ends. Germline values: CDR1 MNHNY, CDR2 SVGAGI (reference sequence).

V usage is TRBV7-9 and J usage is TRBJ1-6; unclear D gene. CDR1 and CDR2 (germline): SEHNR, FQNEAQ (reference sequence). The CDR3 length is 13 residues. Trimming shortened V by 0 bases and J by 6 bases, and 3 bases separated the two germline ends. The CDR3 reads CASSLAGNSPLHF. In DNA form, the CDR3 reads TGTGCCAGCAGCTTAGCGGGTAATTCACCCCTCCACTTT.

The V gene is TRBV27, the J gene TRBJ1-4; no reliable D call. The germline gives CDR1 MNHEY, CDR2 SMNVEV (reference sequence). The CDR3 extends over 16 amino acids. V was trimmed by 5 bases and J by 3 bases, leaving 16 bases between them. CDR3 DNA sequence: TGTGCCAGCAGTCGTTCCCCCTGGGATTCTAATGAAAAACTGTTTTTT. This translates into CASSRSPWDSNEKLFF.

In DNA, the CDR3 is TGTGCCATCGCTACAGGGGGCTTAGGGACCGGGGAGCTGTTTTTT. Amino acid sequence: CAIATGGLGTGELFF. The chain combines TRBV10-3 with TRBJ2-2; TRBD1 matches at 9 bases. The germline CDR1 and CDR2 sequences are ENHRY and SYGVKD. The trim removed 8 bases at V and 5 bases at J, leaving 9 bases unmatched. The length of the CDR3 is 15 residues.

This chain connects TRBV5-5 to TRBJ1-2; 9 nucleotides align to TRBD1. CDR1 and CDR2 from the germline V gene are SGHKS and YYEKEE (reference sequence). The CDR3 consists of 16 residues. V was pared by 4 bases and J by 4 bases, with 11 bases of the junction left unmatched. This CDR3 reads CASSVQTGGAGYGYTF. The CDR3 DNA is TGTGCCAGCAGCGTGCAAACAGGGGGCGCGGGCTATGGCTACACCTTC.

V gene TRBV2 combines with J gene TRBJ2-7; 8 nucleotides match TRBD2. V lost 6 bases, J lost 3 bases, and 13 bases stayed unmatched. The CDR3 is made up of 16 amino acids. Looked up from germline, CDR1 is SNHLY and CDR2 is FYNNEI. The CDR3 loop reads CASREQVPSGFYEQYF. In DNA, the CDR3 is TGTGCCAGCAGGGAGCAGGTGCCTAGCGGGTTCTACGAGCAGTACTTC.

The V call is TRBV4-1, the J call TRBJ2-7; D possibly corresponds to TRBD2 (6 bases). Germline CDR1 and CDR2: MGHRA and YSYEKL. The CDR3 runs 17 residues. The V end was cut by 3 bases, the J end by 0 bases, with 18 bases between. CDR3 coding DNA: TGCGCCAGCAGCCACTCTAGCGATCGGGGAAGCTCCTACGAGCAGTACTTC. It translates to CASSHSSDRGSSYEQYF.

The J gene is TRBJ2-2, the V gene TRBV5-1; no definite D call. Germline V gives CDR1 SGHRS, CDR2 YFSETQ. The CDR3 runs to 12 residues. Trimming cost V 4 bases and J 7 bases, with 8 bases left between them. CDR3 sequence: CASSAPRGELFF. CDR3 in DNA: TGCGCCAGCAGCGCCCCCCGCGGGGAGCTGTTTTTT.

Of note for this clone: At one end, the junction sequence differs from germline, possibly due to a read error. The J gene is TRBJ1-5, the V gene TRBV10-1; D is unresolved. CDR1 and CDR2 (germline): WNHNN, SYGVQD (reference sequence). The CDR3 is made up of 14 amino acids. CDR3 amino acids: CASREWRDNQPQHF. DNA of the CDR3: TGCGCCAGCAGGGAGTGGAGGGACAATCAGCCCCAGCATTTT.

This rearrangement joins TRBV27 to TRBJ1-1; no clear D. This CDR3 is 12 amino acids long. The V and J ends lost 5 bases and 8 bases respectively, with 12 bases between them. Germline V gene data show CDR1 as MNHEY and CDR2 as SMNVEV (reference sequence). The CDR3 sequence: CASSRRVGEAFF. The CDR3 DNA follows: TGTGCCAGCAGTCGTAGGGTCGGGGAAGCTTTCTTT.

The chain combines TRBV11-2 with TRBJ1-2, with 11 bases aligning to TRBD1. The CDR3 extends over 17 amino acids. V was clipped by 5 bases and J by 8 bases; unmatched bases: 16. The germline gives CDR1 SGHAT, CDR2 FQNNGV. The CDR3 sequence: CASSPEKRTGGAWGYTF. The CDR3 DNA is TGTGCCAGCAGCCCGGAAAAAAGGACAGGGGGCGCCTGGGGCTACACCTTC.

The chain couples TRBV12-5 to TRBJ2-2, with TRBD2 matching 8 bases. Germline-derived CDR1 and CDR2 are LGHNT and FRNRAP. The CDR3 extends over 17 amino acids. Trimming cost V 0 bases and J 0 bases; bases outside gene matches: 3. CDR3 sequence reads: CASGLVRTSPNTGELFF. DNA for the CDR3: TGTGCTAGTGGTTTGGTACGGACTAGCCCGAACACCGGGGAGCTGTTTTTT.

V gene TRBV28 combines with J gene TRBJ2-2; D is perhaps TRBD1 (6 bases). The CDR3 length is 14 residues. V was pared by 6 bases and J by 6 bases, with 14 bases between. Germline lookup yields CDR1 MDHEN and CDR2 SYDVKM. The CDR3 sequence is CASSRDTRAGELFF. The CDR3 region has the DNA TGTGCCAGCAGCCGGGACACCCGGGCCGGGGAGCTGTTTTTT.

The genes are TRBV28 and TRBJ2-6; 7 positions match TRBD1. This CDR3 comprises 18 residues. With V trimmed by 7 bases and J by 0 bases, 12 bases remained unmatched. Per germline, CDR1 MDHEN and CDR2 SYDVKM. The CDR3 sequence: CASKPVGTAYSGANVLTF. The DNA for the CDR3 is TGTGCCAGCAAACCGGTGGGGACAGCTTACTCTGGGGCCAACGTCCTGACTTTC.

V is TRBV28 and J is TRBJ1-1; D is uncertain. Germline V CDR1 and CDR2: MDHEN, SYDVKM. Trimming removed 8 bases from V and 2 bases from J, with 18 bases in between. This CDR3 contains 15 residues. CDR3 nucleotide sequence: TGTGCCAGCGGAACCCGTATCGGCGGAAACACTGAAGCTTTCTTT. Amino acids: CASGTRIGGNTEAFF.

The rearrangement links TRBV6-6 to TRBJ1-1; D is possibly TRBD1 (6 bases). The germline V gene has CDR1 MNHNY and CDR2 SVGAGI (reference sequence). Trimming removed 0 bases at V and 0 bases at J, with 8 bases between. The CDR3 loop spans 15 amino acids. DNA for the CDR3: TGTGCCAGCAGTTACTCAGGGGGGATGAACACTGAAGCTTTCTTT. Translating gives CASSYSGGMNTEAFF.

This chain joins TRBV30 and TRBJ1-2; D perhaps matches TRBD1 (6 bases). CDR3 size: 16 residues. CDR1 GTSNPN and CDR2 SVGIG come from the germline V gene (reference sequence). Deletions cut 2 bases from V and 0 bases from J, with 16 bases between. In DNA form, the CDR3 reads TGTGCCTGGAGTCGAGATCGGACAGCCCCTAACTATGGCTACACCTTC. It encodes CAWSRDRTAPNYGYTF.

This chain uses TRBV6-6 with TRBJ2-5; no firm D call. Trimming shortened V by 2 bases and J by 6 bases, and 4 bases separated the two germline ends. The germline V gene has CDR1 MNHNY and CDR2 SVGAGI (reference sequence). The CDR3 has 11 amino acids. The CDR3 coding sequence is TGTGCCAGCAGTTACAGGCAGACCCAGTACTTC. Its protein product is CASSYRQTQYF.

The chain is built from TRBV7-9 and TRBJ1-3; possibly TRBD1 for D (5 bases). Trimming shortened V by 3 bases and J by 6 bases, and 9 bases separated the two germline ends. This CDR3 spans 13 amino acids. CDR1 is SEHNR, CDR2 FQNEAQ, per germline (reference sequence). The CDR3 DNA sequence: TGTGCCAGCAGCTTCATAGGGGAAAACACCATATATTTT. As protein: CASSFIGENTIYF.

This chain uses TRBV7-2 with TRBJ1-5; possible D gene TRBD1, 5 bases. Per the germline V gene, CDR1 is SGHTA and CDR2 is FQGNSA. V shed 1 base and J shed 6 bases, with 13 bases lying between them. CDR3 length equals 15 residues. CDR3 sequence (DNA): TGTGCCAGCAGCTTAGTCAGGGTGGGGATTCAGCCCCAGCATTTT. Its protein product is CASSLVRVGIQPQHF.

This chain connects TRBV9 to TRBJ2-7; 8 bases match TRBD1. The germline V gene encodes CDR1 SGDLS and CDR2 YYNGEE. Losses at the gene ends were 3 bases for V and 0 bases for J; bases not matched to a gene: 5. This CDR3 region has 15 residues. CDR3 in DNA: TGTGCCAGCAGCGGGGGACAGGCAAGCTCCTACGAGCAGTACTTC. As protein: CASSGGQASSYEQYF.

V and J are TRBV28 and TRBJ2-7; TRBD2 aligns across 7 bases. J lost 2 bases, V lost 8 bases, and 24 bases had no gene match. The CDR3 contains 19 residues. The germline V gene has CDR1 MDHEN and CDR2 SYDVKM. The CDR3 nucleotides read TGTGCCAGCCAACCGGGCCGGATTTGGATGGAGCGGGATGCCTACGAGCAGTACTTC. Its protein product is CASQPGRIWMERDAYEQYF. The complete variable domain, with remaining parts taken from reference TRBV28 and TRBJ2-7, reads DVKVTQSSRYLVKRTGEKVFLECVQDMDHENMFWYRQDPGLGLRLIYFSYDVKMKEKGDIPEGYSVSREKKERFSLILESASTNQTSMYLCASQPGRIWMERDAYEQYFGPGTRLTVT.

The chain combines TRBV7-9 with TRBJ2-1; 10 nucleotides agree with TRBD2. Looked up from germline, CDR1 is SEHNR and CDR2 is FQNEAQ (reference sequence). CDR3 length equals 15 residues. The trim removed 5 bases at V and 8 bases at J, leaving 9 bases unmatched. The CDR3 sequence is CASSGSGRFGYEQFF. For the CDR3, the DNA is TGTGCCAGCAGCGGTAGCGGGAGGTTCGGATATGAGCAGTTCTTC.

This clone showed up just a few times. The rearrangement uses TRBV4-1 and TRBJ2-7, with 10 bases lining up with TRBD2. Germline-derived CDR1 and CDR2 are MGHRA and YSYEKL. The CDR3 consists of 17 residues. V was clipped by 4 bases and J by 2 bases; unmatched bases: 11. The CDR3 nucleotides read TGCGCCAGCAGCCCCCTTGGCCCTAGCGGGAGAACCTACGAGCAGTACTTC. Translated, it gives CASSPLGPSGRTYEQYF.

About this clone: At one end, the junction sequence differs from germline, possibly due to a read error. The V call is TRBV5-6, the J call TRBJ2-7; 7 positions agree with TRBD2. Germline loops: CDR1 SGHDT, CDR2 YYEEEE. The CDR3 sequence is 14 residues long. The CDR3 loop reads CARSLGGDSYEQYF. Written as DNA, the CDR3 is TGTGCCCGCAGCTTGGGGGGGGACTCCTACGAGCAGTACTTC.

The CDR3 DNA reads TGTGCCAGCAGCTTAGGCGCAGATACGCAGTATTTT. Translation: CASSLGADTQYF. The chain recombines TRBV7-9 with TRBJ2-3, with D unresolved. There are 12 residues in the CDR3. V was shortened by 1 base and J by 4 bases, with 3 bases between the two germline ends. The germline CDR1 and CDR2 sequences are SEHNR and FQNEAQ (reference sequence).

The V gene is TRBV19, the J gene TRBJ2-1, with 13 nucleotides matching TRBD2. The germline gives CDR1 LNHDA, CDR2 SQIVND (reference sequence). The V gene end was trimmed by 5 bases and the J gene end by 5 bases; junction bases not matched to a gene: 12. This CDR3 contains 18 residues. The CDR3 here is CASSYFRTSGSTHNEQFF. CDR3 DNA sequence: TGTGCCAGTAGTTATTTCCGGACTAGCGGGAGTACCCACAATGAGCAGTTCTTC.

The genes are TRBV28 and TRBJ1-1; 9 bases map to TRBD1. The CDR3 sequence is 14 residues long. V lost 6 bases, J lost 4 bases, and 6 bases stayed unmatched. Germline CDR1 is MDHEN and CDR2 is SYDVKM. The CDR3, as DNA: TGTGCCAGCAGGGCTTCGGGACAGGGCACTGAAGCTTTCTTT. Its protein is CASRASGQGTEAFF.